The 8 T cell receptor beta chains below were found in one sample sequenced in a study of CD8 T cells in Susac syndrome. RNA totalling about 0.5 to 1 ug underwent reverse transcription with random hexamers. In TCRdb, the immunoSEQ multiplex PCR reads were re-called with MiXCR into one record per CDR3 protein. The data contain a few hundred thousand distinct CDR3 sequences, roughly 95% of them singletons. The sequenced sample was CD4+ T cells from PBMCs. These receptors all stem from a human donor with multiple sclerosis.

The chain employs TRBV19 and TRBJ1-6; weak D call: TRBD1 (5 bases). The germline V gene encodes CDR1 LNHDA and CDR2 SQIVND (reference sequence). This CDR3 contains 16 residues. Trimming shortened V by 3 bases and J by 8 bases, and 17 bases separated the two germline ends. The CDR3 sequence: CASSIRDRFGDSPLHF. The CDR3 bases are TGTGCCAGTAGTATCCGGGACCGTTTCGGTGATTCACCCCTCCACTTT.

V is TRBV4-1 and J is TRBJ2-2; a weak D match, TRBD1 (6 bases). The germline V gene has CDR1 MGHRA and CDR2 YSYEKL. The CDR3 is made up of 16 amino acids. Trimming removed 1 base from V and 6 bases from J, with 15 bases in between. The CDR3 coding sequence is TGCGCCAGCAGCCAAGTTCCGGGAAAGGGGGCCGGGGAGCTGTTTTTT. As protein: CASSQVPGKGAGELFF.

The chain combines TRBV12-3 or TRBV12-4 with TRBJ2-1; D unresolved. CDR3 length equals 15 residues. The V gene lost 5 bases and the J gene lost 5 bases, with 16 bases spanning the gap. The CDR3 sequence: CASSVMVARHNEQFF. The CDR3 nucleotides read TGTGCCAGCAGTGTCATGGTCGCGCGACACAATGAGCAGTTCTTC.

Written as DNA, the CDR3 is TGTGCCAGCAGCTCGAGAGGGGGGCGGGAGGCCTCAGAGACCCAGTACTTC. This codes for CASSSRGGREASETQYF. V gene TRBV5-4 combines with J gene TRBJ2-5; the match to TRBD2 covers 8 bases. After removal of 3 bases from V and 4 bases from J, the junction contained 14 bases not matched to a gene. The CDR3 extends over 17 amino acids. Germline CDR1 SGHNT, CDR2 YYREEE (reference sequence).

The genes are TRBV28 and TRBJ2-1; tentatively, D is TRBD2 (6 bases). Trimming removed 3 bases at V and 9 bases at J, with 21 bases between. The CDR3 runs 16 residues. CDR1 and CDR2 (germline): MDHEN, SYDVKM. CDR3 amino acids: CASSLPGGGARGEQFF. The CDR3 DNA is TGTGCCAGCAGTTTGCCCGGCGGAGGGGCGCGGGGTGAGCAGTTCTTC.

The chain joins TRBV6-5 to TRBJ2-2, with a possible D match to TRBD1 (5 bases). The length of the CDR3 is 15 residues. Germline V gene sequence: CDR1 MNHEY, CDR2 SVGAGI. With 0 bases removed from V and 5 bases from J, the gap between germline ends came to 10 bases. CDR3 in amino acids: CASSYSGPGTGELFF. In DNA form, the CDR3 reads TGTGCCAGCAGTTACTCGGGCCCAGGGACCGGGGAGCTGTTTTTT.

V usage is TRBV6-5 and J usage is TRBJ2-6; D may correspond to TRBD1 or TRBD2 (5 bases each). Germline V gene data show CDR1 as MNHEY and CDR2 as SVGAGI. V shed 5 bases and J shed 17 bases, with 13 bases lying between them. CDR3 length: 11 amino acids. The CDR3: CASSHSGAMTF. The CDR3 DNA reads TGTGCCAGCAGTCATTCCGGGGCGATGACTTTC.

The rearrangement links TRBV29-1 to TRBJ2-7, with D tentatively TRBD1 (6 bases). Germline CDR1 reads SQVTM; CDR2 reads ANQGSEA. Trimming took 7 bases from V and 4 from J, leaving 17 bases between them. The CDR3 is 13 amino acids. The CDR3 DNA reads as TGCAGCGCGGCCCGGGACAAGACATACGAGCAGTACTTC. This encodes CSAARDKTYEQYF.